Each of the 17 T cell receptor beta chains below was sequenced from the same sample in a study of blood T cell repertoires in COVID-19. Generated by immunoSEQ multiplex PCR, the TCRdb table keeps only in-frame clones and is missing some. The sample holds 100,000 to 150,000 clones, roughly 88% seen once. The sequenced material came from peripheral blood. The source of these receptors is a man aged 50-59 years with acute or convalescent COVID-19.

The V gene is TRBV2, the J gene TRBJ2-5, with TRBD2 matching over 14 bases. CDR1 and CDR2 (germline): SNHLY, FYNNEI. The CDR3 loop spans 17 amino acids. V lost 6 bases to trimming and J lost 4 bases; unmatched junction nucleotides: 10. The CDR3 region is CASRRGTSGGGRETQYF. For the CDR3, the DNA is TGTGCCAGCAGGAGAGGGACTAGCGGGGGTGGGAGAGAGACCCAGTACTTC.

The rearrangement uses TRBV18 and TRBJ2-7, with 9 bases fitting TRBD2. The CDR3 has 14 residues. Trimming took 2 bases from V and 1 from J; bases not matched to a gene: 0. CDR1 is KGHSH, CDR2 LQKENI, per germline. The CDR3 loop is CASSPTSGSYEQYF. The CDR3 DNA follows: TGTGCCAGCTCACCAACTAGCGGGTCCTACGAGCAGTACTTC.

The J gene is TRBJ1-4, the V gene TRBV5-1; a possible D gene is TRBD1 (5 bases). Trimming took off 4 bases at V and 4 bases at J, with 14 bases between the two ends. CDR1 is SGHRS, CDR2 YFSETQ, per germline. This CDR3 region has 15 residues. The CDR3 here is CASSGYDSLNEKLFF. The CDR3, as DNA: TGCGCCAGCAGCGGCTACGACAGCCTTAATGAAAAACTGTTTTTT.

The rearrangement uses TRBV7-2 and TRBJ1-3; 7 bases are shared with TRBD1. CDR3 length: 15 residues. CDR1 is SGHTA, CDR2 FQGNSA, per germline. The V gene end was trimmed by 4 bases and the J gene end by 4 bases; junction bases not matched to a gene: 7. The CDR3 spells CASSSTGAIGNTIYF. DNA of the CDR3: TGTGCCAGCAGCTCAACAGGGGCAATAGGAAACACCATATATTTT.

The rearrangement uses TRBV5-1 and TRBJ2-1; TRBD2 agrees at 10 bases. V was pared by 2 bases and J by 5 bases, with 4 bases of the junction left unmatched. The length of the CDR3 is 15 residues. Germline CDR1 reads SGHRS; CDR2 reads YFSETQ. The CDR3 DNA follows: TGCGCCAGCAGCTTTACTAGCGGGAATAACAATGAGCAGTTCTTC. Translated, it gives CASSFTSGNNNEQFF.

The rearrangement joins TRBV5-1 to TRBJ2-3; TRBD1 matches 7 bases. This CDR3 is 13 amino acids long. The germline CDR1 and CDR2 sequences are SGHRS and YFSETQ. Trimming at V came to 4 bases and at J to 5 bases, leaving 4 bases not matched to a gene. The DNA of the CDR3 is TGCGCCAGCAGCCGAAACAGGGGAGATACGCAGTATTTT. This codes for CASSRNRGDTQYF.

DNA of the CDR3: TGTGCCAGCAGTGAAGGACAGGGAAGTTCACCCCTCCACTTT. Protein product: CASSEGQGSSPLHF. The chain carries TRBV2 and TRBJ1-6, with 7 bases lining up with TRBD1. Germline CDR1 and CDR2: SNHLY and FYNNEI. This CDR3 region has 14 residues. The V segment lost 1 base and the J segment 9 bases; nucleotides outside the gene matches: 3.

This rearrangement joins TRBV9 to TRBJ1-1; TRBD1 is a possible D gene (5 bases). There are 14 residues in the CDR3. Trimming stripped 0 bases from V and 1 base from J, with 7 bases between. Germline V CDR1 and CDR2: SGDLS, YYNGEE. The CDR3 sequence: CASSVGTRNTEAFF. The DNA for the CDR3 is TGTGCCAGCAGCGTAGGGACAAGGAACACTGAAGCTTTCTTT.

CDR3: CASSPWRGLEAFF. The DNA of the CDR3 is TGTGCCAGCAGCCCCTGGCGGGGTCTTGAAGCTTTCTTT. This rearrangement joins TRBV11-2 to TRBJ1-1; no definite D call. The CDR3 is 13 residues long. The germline CDR1 and CDR2 sequences are SGHAT and FQNNGV. With 5 bases removed from V and 7 bases from J, the gap between germline ends came to 14 bases.

The V call is TRBV9, the J call TRBJ2-7; 10 positions match TRBD1. This CDR3 region has 15 residues. In germline, CDR1 is SGDLS, CDR2 YYNGEE. V was clipped by 2 bases and J by 6 bases; unmatched bases: 8. CDR3 region: CASSVRGTGDAEQYF. Here the CDR3 DNA reads TGTGCCAGCAGCGTTAGGGGGACAGGGGACGCCGAGCAGTACTTC.

The gene calls are TRBV18 and TRBJ2-5; 9 nucleotides agree with TRBD2. Trimming cost V 10 bases and J 4 bases; bases outside gene matches: 10. The CDR3 length is 14 residues. Per germline, CDR1 KGHSH and CDR2 LQKENI. Here the CDR3 reads CATVAGVLAETQYF. The CDR3 coding sequence is TGTGCCACGGTAGCGGGAGTTCTGGCAGAGACCCAGTACTTC.

This chain links TRBV7-2 with TRBJ1-2; tentatively, D is TRBD1 (5 bases). Trimming pared 0 bases from V and 1 base from J, leaving 15 bases between. The germline gives CDR1 SGHTA, CDR2 FQGNSA. The length of the CDR3 is 17 residues. In DNA form, the CDR3 reads TGTGCCAGCAGCTTAGCGCGGGGGGGAGGAGTTAACTATGGCTACACCTTC. Protein sequence: CASSLARGGGVNYGYTF.

In this sample, this clone turned up once. The CDR3 DNA reads TGCGCCAGCAGCTTGTCGGGACAGGGGACTAACACCGGGGAGCTGTTTTTT. Its protein product is CASSLSGQGTNTGELFF. The chain uses TRBV5-1 and TRBJ2-2; TRBD1 aligns across 10 bases. V gave up 1 base and J gave up 2 bases; unmatched junction bases: 5. Germline lookup yields CDR1 SGHRS and CDR2 YFSETQ. This CDR3 is 17 amino acids long.

J is TRBJ1-5 and V is TRBV28; no reliable D call. Germline CDR1 and CDR2: MDHEN and SYDVKM. The CDR3 spans 16 residues. Trimming cost V 4 bases and J 1 base, with 14 bases left between them. In DNA form, the CDR3 reads TGTGCCAGCAGTTACGGGTCAAGCCTAAGCAATCAGCCCCAGCATTTT. The encoded protein is CASSYGSSLSNQPQHF. Full variable domain (outside the CDR3, taken from reference TRBV28 and TRBJ1-5): DVKVTQSSRYLVKRTGEKVFLECVQDMDHENMFWYRQDPGLGLRLIYFSYDVKMKEKGDIPEGYSVSREKKERFSLILESASTNQTSMYLCASSYGSSLSNQPQHFGDGTRLSIL.

The chain recombines TRBV24-1 with TRBJ1-4; perhaps TRBD1 as D (5 bases). Trimming took 2 bases from V and 4 from J, leaving 13 bases between them. The CDR3 extends over 16 amino acids. The germline V gene encodes CDR1 KGHDR and CDR2 SFDVKD. This chain's CDR3 is CATSDSKDSYNEKLFF. The DNA of the CDR3 is TGTGCCACCAGTGATTCCAAAGACAGCTATAATGAAAAACTGTTTTTT.

J is TRBJ1-2 and V is TRBV5-1; unclear D gene. Germline loops: CDR1 SGHRS, CDR2 YFSETQ. The CDR3 loop spans 15 amino acids. The V end lost 5 bases, the J end lost 4 bases, and 18 bases lay between the germline ends. CDR3 loop: CASRPSGVGSYGYTF. The CDR3 region has the DNA TGCGCCAGCAGGCCATCCGGGGTTGGTAGCTATGGCTACACCTTC.

The chain employs TRBV27 and TRBJ2-7; tentative D call: TRBD1 (6 bases). With 1 base removed from V and 3 bases from J, the gap between germline ends came to 10 bases. Per the germline V gene, CDR1 is MNHEY and CDR2 is SMNVEV (reference sequence). This CDR3 region has 14 residues. The CDR3 reads CASSLFQGSYEQYF. CDR3 DNA: TGTGCCAGCAGTTTATTTCAGGGGAGCTACGAGCAGTACTTC.